This T cell receptor (beta chain) was identified in a study of cytomegalovirus exposure and HLA in healthy donors. Findings and caveats of the study: Cytomegalovirus association was assigned to about 150 TCR beta chains.

As concerns this clone: The antigen is undetermined.

Sequencing was performed with immunoSEQ multiplex PCR; in TCRdb, only in-frame clones are kept and a portion is missing. The repertoire holds hundreds of thousands of clones, with more than 75% as singletons. The sequenced material came from PBMCs. The origin of this receptor is a woman aged 18-29 years in good health and CMV-seronegative.

DNA of the CDR3: TGTGCCACCAGCAGAGACCCTAGCGGGAGAGGCTCGGAGCAGTTCTTC. Amino acids: CATSRDPSGRGSEQFF. This rearrangement joins TRBV15 to TRBJ2-1; 10 bases fit TRBD2. V trimming: 0 bases; J trimming: 10 bases; junction bases outside the gene matches: 9. Germline assignment: CDR1 LNHNV and CDR2 YYDKDF (reference sequence). The CDR3 is 16 residues long.